The present T cell receptor (beta chain) was sequenced within a study of T cell responses to AZD1222 COVID-19 vaccine. Findings and limits, study-wide: There were vaccine-associated CD4 TCRs across spike, dominant at 160-218 and 743-854. Per reports, nearly half of all spike-specific TCRs target regions that are unmutated in variants. Females outnumbered males among donors, who were mostly white British; clonal diversity was possibly underestimated.

Second-dose recipients at about 4 or about 12 weeks were treated as one pooled group. The CDR3 runs to 16 residues. TCRdb keeps only in-frame clones here, not all; method: immunoSEQ multiplex PCR. The sample has some 180,000 clones, approximately 94% seen once; the top ten hold roughly 1.7%. With regard to this clone: Its matching antigen is unknown.

Sequencing was performed on peripheral blood, taken 28 days after the second AZD1222 dose. The rearrangement uses TRBV21-1 and TRBJ2-1. TRBV21-1 has pseudogene status. The sequence derives from an adult who received the AZD1222 COVID-19 vaccine. The CDR3 nucleotides read TGTGCCAGCAGCAAAGCCCTTTGCCCCTCCCGGGCCGAGCAGTTCTTC. It specifies CASSKALCPSRAEQFF.